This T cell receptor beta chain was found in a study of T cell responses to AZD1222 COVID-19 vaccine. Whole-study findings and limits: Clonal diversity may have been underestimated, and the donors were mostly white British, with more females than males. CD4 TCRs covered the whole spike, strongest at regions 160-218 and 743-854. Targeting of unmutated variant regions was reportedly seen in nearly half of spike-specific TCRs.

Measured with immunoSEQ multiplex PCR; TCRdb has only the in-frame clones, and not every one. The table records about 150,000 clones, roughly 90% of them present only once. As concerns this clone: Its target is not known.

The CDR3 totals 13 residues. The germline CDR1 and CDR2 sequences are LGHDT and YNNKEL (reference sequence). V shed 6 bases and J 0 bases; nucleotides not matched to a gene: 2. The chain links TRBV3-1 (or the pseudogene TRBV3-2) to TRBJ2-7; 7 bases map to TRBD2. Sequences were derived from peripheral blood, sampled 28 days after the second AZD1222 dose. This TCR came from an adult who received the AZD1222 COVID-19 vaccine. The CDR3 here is CASRGGSSYEQYF. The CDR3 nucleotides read TGTGCCAGCAGGGGGGGGAGCTCCTACGAGCAGTACTTC.